This passage covers 27 T cell receptor beta chains from one sample sequenced in a study of blood T cell repertoires in COVID-19. TCRdb keeps only in-frame clones here, not all; method: immunoSEQ multiplex PCR. The table includes 80,000 to 90,000 clones, about 83% detected once. The sample comprised peripheral blood. All receptors come from a woman aged 70 to 79 with acute or convalescent COVID-19.

The J gene is TRBJ2-3, the V gene TRBV10-1, with TRBD2 identical over 9 bases. Germline-derived CDR1 and CDR2 are WNHNN and SYGVQD (reference sequence). V gave up 3 bases and J gave up 4 bases; unmatched junction bases: 8. This CDR3 is 16 amino acids long. CDR3 amino acids: CASSDGGRAGADTQYF. The CDR3 DNA reads as TGCGCCAGCAGTGATGGCGGGAGGGCCGGGGCAGATACGCAGTATTTT.

This clone was observed a few times. The chain recombines TRBV19 with TRBJ2-1; 10 nucleotides align to TRBD2. J gave up 6 bases and V 0 bases, and 14 bases lay outside the gene matches. The CDR3 extends over 19 amino acids. Per the germline V gene, CDR1 is LNHDA and CDR2 is SQIVND (reference sequence). Here the CDR3 DNA reads TGTGCCAGTAGTATAGAGGGGCCCGGGGGGAGCGGGAGGGTCAATGAGCAGTTCTTC. It specifies CASSIEGPGGSGRVNEQFF.

The chain carries TRBV7-8 and TRBJ2-1; TRBD2 matches 10 bases. The germline CDR1 and CDR2 sequences are SGHVS and FQNEAQ. The CDR3 covers 15 residues. V gave up 3 bases and J gave up 3 bases; unmatched junction bases: 2. The CDR3 coding sequence is TGTGCCAGCAGCTTTAGCGGGGGGAACTACAATGAGCAGTTCTTC. Translation gives CASSFSGGNYNEQFF.

This chain uses TRBV9 with TRBJ2-1, with a possible D match to TRBD1 (5 bases). The CDR3 is 14 amino acids. Germline lookup yields CDR1 SGDLS and CDR2 YYNGEE. V was cut by 2 bases and J by 6 bases, with 12 bases left in between. The CDR3 loop is CASSVLDSANEQFF. CDR3 nucleotide sequence: TGTGCCAGCAGCGTCCTCGACAGTGCCAATGAGCAGTTCTTC.

The V call is TRBV28, the J call TRBJ1-4; tentative D call: TRBD1 (6 bases). There are 15 residues in the CDR3. CDR1 and CDR2 (germline): MDHEN, SYDVKM. Trimming removed 6 bases at V and 10 bases at J, with 21 bases between. CDR3 nucleotides: TGTGCCAGCAGACCGAGTGACACTCGAGGGGGAAAACTGTTTTTT. Encoded protein: CASRPSDTRGGKLFF.

The DNA for the CDR3 is TGTGCCAGCAGCTCTCGGGATAATGAAAAACTGTTTTTT. Translation: CASSSRDNEKLFF. The gene calls are TRBV11-2 and TRBJ1-4; no definite D call. This CDR3 is 13 amino acids long. Trimming took 4 bases from V and 4 from J, leaving 7 bases between them. CDR1 and CDR2 (germline): SGHAT, FQNNGV.

The rearrangement joins TRBV5-8 to TRBJ1-1; D not resolved. Trimming pared 1 base from V and 3 bases from J, leaving 13 bases between. The V gene's germline CDR1 is SGHTS and CDR2 YDEGEE. CDR3 length equals 15 residues. This CDR3 is CASSLLSLADTEAFF. In DNA, the CDR3 is TGTGCCAGCAGCTTGTTATCTTTGGCAGACACTGAAGCTTTCTTT.

The gene calls are TRBV20-1 and TRBJ2-5, with D unclear. The CDR3 spans 12 residues. Germline V gene sequence: CDR1 DFQATT, CDR2 SNEGSKA (reference sequence). V dropped 3 bases and J dropped 4 bases, with 9 bases sitting between them. Written as DNA, the CDR3 is TGCAGTGCTAGTTTGGCATTAGAGACCCAGTACTTC. It is translated as CSASLALETQYF.

The V call is TRBV11-2, the J call TRBJ2-3; 9 bases are a match to TRBD2. Germline CDR1 is SGHAT and CDR2 is FQNNGV. V trimming: 0 bases; J trimming: 5 bases; junction bases outside the gene matches: 9. The CDR3 spans 17 residues. The CDR3 protein is CASSLDRGRAKVDTQYF. The CDR3 DNA reads TGTGCCAGCAGCTTAGATCGCGGGAGGGCCAAAGTAGATACGCAGTATTTT.

V and J are TRBV3-1 (or the pseudogene TRBV3-2) and TRBJ1-1; D remains ambiguous. CDR3 length equals 14 residues. Deletions cut 3 bases from V and 5 bases from J, with 13 bases between. Germline V lookup: CDR1 LGHDT, CDR2 YNNKEL (reference sequence). CDR3 sequence: CASSQGIGGTEAFF. The CDR3 coding sequence is TGTGCCAGCAGCCAGGGAATCGGAGGGACTGAAGCTTTCTTT.

In DNA, the CDR3 is TGTGCCAGCAGACCCCCGGTGGCAGGGTCGACGAATGAGCAGTTCTTC. This gives the protein CASRPPVAGSTNEQFF. This chain joins TRBV2 and TRBJ2-1; TRBD1 might be the D (5 bases). V was clipped by 6 bases and J by 7 bases, with 22 bases between them. Per the germline V gene, CDR1 is SNHLY and CDR2 is FYNNEI. The CDR3 sequence is 16 residues long. The variable domain in full, with the rest retrieved from reference TRBV2 and TRBJ2-1, is EPEVTQTPSHQVTQMGQEVILRCVPISNHLYFYWYRQILGQKVEFLVSFYNNEISEKSEIFDDQFSVERPDGSNFTLKIRSTKLEDSAMYFCASRPPVAGSTNEQFFGPGTRLTVL.

V usage is TRBV2 and J usage is TRBJ1-6; a weak D match, TRBD1 (6 bases). CDR3 length: 13 amino acids. CDR1 and CDR2 (germline): SNHLY, FYNNEI. Trimming left V 7 bases short and J 7 bases short, with 11 bases between. The CDR3 loop is CASMGAPNSPLHF. DNA for the CDR3: TGTGCCAGCATGGGGGCGCCGAATTCACCCCTCCACTTT.

The V gene is TRBV20-1, the J gene TRBJ2-7; 10 bases agree with TRBD1. CDR3 length: 15 amino acids. V was pared by 3 bases and J by 0 bases, with 5 bases of the junction left unmatched. CDR1 and CDR2 from the germline V gene are DFQATT and SNEGSKA (reference sequence). The CDR3 DNA reads as TGCAGTGCTAGTTCGGGACAGGGGTACTCCTACGAGCAGTACGTC. The encoded protein is CSASSGQGYSYEQYV.

The chain links TRBV28 to TRBJ1-5; tentative D call: TRBD1 (5 bases). CDR3 size: 15 residues. Germline V gene data show CDR1 as MDHEN and CDR2 as SYDVKM. Trimming removed 6 bases at V and 0 bases at J, with 12 bases between. The CDR3 loop reads CASRTGSYSNQPQHF. CDR3 in DNA: TGTGCCAGCAGAACAGGATCCTATAGCAATCAGCCCCAGCATTTT. Filled out from reference TRBV28 and TRBJ1-5, the complete variable domain reads DVKVTQSSRYLVKRTGEKVFLECVQDMDHENMFWYRQDPGLGLRLIYFSYDVKMKEKGDIPEGYSVSREKKERFSLILESASTNQTSMYLCASRTGSYSNQPQHFGDGTRLSIL.

The sample holds one count of this clone. This chain links TRBV5-1 with TRBJ1-5, with D unresolved. Germline-derived CDR1 and CDR2 are SGHRS and YFSETQ. V lost 4 bases and J lost 7, with 12 bases in between. This CDR3 has 13 residues. Here the CDR3 reads CASSPGEGQPQHF. The CDR3 DNA reads as TGCGCCAGCAGCCCCGGAGAGGGCCAGCCCCAGCATTTT. Full variable domain (missing parts from reference TRBV5-1 and TRBJ1-5): KAGVTQTPRYLIKTRGQQVTLSCSPISGHRSVSWYQQTPGQGLQFLFEYFSETQRNKGNFPGRFSGRQFSNSRSEMNVSTLELGDSALYLCASSPGEGQPQHFGDGTRLSIL.

The genes are TRBV9 and TRBJ2-2, with a weak D call TRBD1 (5 bases). From germline, CDR1 is SGDLS and CDR2 YYNGEE. The ends were cut back, 3 bases at V and 9 bases at J, with 9 bases in the middle. The CDR3 runs to 12 residues. The CDR3 here is CASSAQGRELFF. The CDR3 DNA follows: TGTGCCAGCAGCGCCCAGGGCAGGGAGCTGTTTTTT.

The chain carries TRBV7-2 and TRBJ2-5; TRBD2 might be the D (6 bases). The germline V gene has CDR1 SGHTA and CDR2 FQGNSA. The CDR3 covers 17 residues. Trimming cost V 2 bases and J 4 bases, with 20 bases left between them. For the CDR3, the DNA is TGTGCCAGCAGCTTACTCCAATTTGGCGGGATAGGAGAGACCCAGTACTTC. This sequence encodes CASSLLQFGGIGETQYF.

DNA for the CDR3: TGCAGCGTTGAAGCCGGACAGGGGGCGCACTATGGCTACACCTTC. Translating it yields CSVEAGQGAHYGYTF. The J gene is TRBJ1-2, the V gene TRBV29-1, with 11 bases lining up with TRBD1. Germline assignment: CDR1 SQVTM and CDR2 ANQGSEA. Trimming cost V 1 base and J 3 bases; bases outside gene matches: 4. The CDR3 is 15 residues long.

The chain combines TRBV2 with TRBJ2-2, with 7 bases that match TRBD1. Germline V gene lookup returns CDR1 SNHLY and CDR2 FYNNEI. Trimming cost V 7 bases and J 5 bases; bases outside gene matches: 13. This CDR3 has 16 residues. Here the CDR3 DNA reads TGTGCCAGCACTCACCTTCGACAGGGCGAAACCGGGGAGCTGTTTTTT. Encoded protein: CASTHLRQGETGELFF.

With regard to this clone: This specimen includes other DNA sequences encoding the same CDR3. The rearrangement joins TRBV28 to TRBJ1-1; D possibly corresponds to TRBD1 (5 bases). V was trimmed by 6 bases and J by 2 bases, leaving 13 bases between them. CDR3 length: 14 amino acids. Germline CDR1 and CDR2: MDHEN and SYDVKM. The CDR3 DNA reads as TGTGCCAGCAGCCTACGTCAGGGAAACACTGAAGCTTTCTTT. This sequence encodes CASSLRQGNTEAFF.

The rearrangement uses TRBV27 and TRBJ2-7; D is perhaps TRBD1 (6 bases). The CDR3 spans 15 residues. Germline CDR1 is MNHEY and CDR2 is SMNVEV (reference sequence). The V end was cut by 3 bases, the J end by 4 bases, with 16 bases between. CDR3 nucleotide sequence: TGTGCCAGCAGTTTTAAGGGGGTGGGAATTTACGAGCAGTACGTC. This translates into CASSFKGVGIYEQYV.

The genes are TRBV28 and TRBJ1-5, with D unresolved. CDR3 length: 13 residues. Looked up from germline, CDR1 is MDHEN and CDR2 is SYDVKM. V lost 8 bases and J lost 4, with 12 bases in between. The CDR3 region is CASVPGKNQPQHF. The DNA for the CDR3 is TGTGCCAGCGTTCCCGGGAAAAATCAGCCCCAGCATTTT. Full variable domain (remainder filled in from reference TRBV28 and TRBJ1-5): DVKVTQSSRYLVKRTGEKVFLECVQDMDHENMFWYRQDPGLGLRLIYFSYDVKMKEKGDIPEGYSVSREKKERFSLILESASTNQTSMYLCASVPGKNQPQHFGDGTRLSIL.

This rearrangement joins TRBV19 to TRBJ1-2, with TRBD1 identical over 9 bases. Trimming took 5 bases from V and 3 from J; bases not matched to a gene: 4. CDR1 and CDR2 (germline): LNHDA, SQIVND (reference sequence). The CDR3 is 14 amino acids. The CDR3 region is CASSVQGAHYGYTF. The CDR3 DNA follows: TGTGCCAGTAGTGTACAGGGGGCACACTATGGCTACACCTTC.

This chain joins TRBV19 and TRBJ1-2; weak D call: TRBD1 (5 bases). The CDR3 is 13 amino acids. The germline V and J ends were trimmed by 6 bases and 3 bases, with 11 bases remaining between them. Germline loops: CDR1 LNHDA, CDR2 SQIVND (reference sequence). DNA of the CDR3: TGTGCCAGTAGGCTTGACAGCTACTATGGCTACACCTTC. Translating gives CASRLDSYYGYTF.

The chain couples TRBV5-1 to TRBJ2-1, with TRBD2 matching 14 bases. Looked up from germline, CDR1 is SGHRS and CDR2 is YFSETQ. V shed 4 bases and J 8 bases; nucleotides not matched to a gene: 11. This CDR3 has 17 amino acids. As DNA, the CDR3 is TGCGCCAGCAGCGGCGGGACTAGCGGGGGTCCGGTCGATGAGCAGTTCTTC. Protein: CASSGGTSGGPVDEQFF. The entire variable domain, with the rest obtained from reference TRBV5-1 and TRBJ2-1, is as follows: KAGVTQTPRYLIKTRGQQVTLSCSPISGHRSVSWYQQTPGQGLQFLFEYFSETQRNKGNFPGRFSGRQFSNSRSEMNVSTLELGDSALYLCASSGGTSGGPVDEQFFGPGTRLTVL.

J is TRBJ1-3 and V is TRBV5-1; 8 positions agree with TRBD1. The CDR3 covers 16 residues. Unmatched junction bases numbered 6, after V lost 4 bases and J lost 0 bases. CDR1 and CDR2 from the germline V gene are SGHRS and YFSETQ. CDR3 in amino acids: CASSPRTGNSGNTIYF. The CDR3 nucleotides read TGCGCCAGCAGCCCGAGGACAGGGAACTCTGGAAACACCATATATTTT.

CDR3 sequence: CASSSPLQGSNEQFF. The CDR3, as DNA: TGTGCCAGCAGCTCCCCGTTACAGGGTAGCAATGAGCAGTTCTTC. The chain has TRBV5-4 and TRBJ2-1; TRBD1 is a possible D gene (6 bases). Trimming stripped 3 bases from V and 6 bases from J, with 16 bases between. The germline V gene has CDR1 SGHNT and CDR2 YYREEE (reference sequence). The CDR3 has 15 amino acids.